The 9 T cell receptor beta chains below were found in one sample sequenced in a study of vaccination and CD4 T cells after COVID-19. Described treatment: roughly ten-day PBMC culture with coronavirus spike peptide pools or control peptides (ViraFEST assay). No antigen is known for these receptors. The Oncomine TCR Beta short-read assay generated sequence data from the DNA of cultured CD4+ T cells. TCRdb called the PCR reads again in MiXCR, with one record for every CDR3 protein. The table includes about 19,000 distinct CDR3 sequences, 38% detected once. Sequenced input: cultured CD4+ T cells from blood. Source of these receptors: a human donor with COVID-19.

This clonotype was counted a few times. This chain joins TRBV11-3 and TRBJ1-1; D is ambiguous. In germline, CDR1 is SGHNT, CDR2 YENEEA. The ends were cut back, 2 bases at V and 1 base at J, with 2 bases in the middle. The length of the CDR3 is 12 residues. The CDR3: CASSLQNTEAFF. Here the CDR3 DNA reads TGTGCCAGCAGCTTACAGAACACTGAAGCTTTCTTT. Filled out from reference TRBV11-3 and TRBJ1-1, the complete variable domain reads EAGVVQSPRYKIIEKKQPVAFWCNPISGHNTLYWYLQNLGQGPELLIRYENEEAVDDSQLPKDRFSAERLKGVDSTLKIQPAELGDSAVYLCASSLQNTEAFFGQGTRLTVV.

V and J are TRBV20-1 and TRBJ2-5; 9 bases fit TRBD2. V lost 1 base to trimming and J lost 5 bases; unmatched junction nucleotides: 8. Germline CDR1 DFQATT, CDR2 SNEGSKA (reference sequence). The CDR3 has 15 amino acids. This chain's CDR3 is CSARGEAGGGETQYF. CDR3 nucleotides: TGCAGTGCTAGAGGAGAAGCGGGGGGCGGGGAGACCCAGTACTTC.

This rearrangement joins TRBV11-3 to TRBJ2-1; 12 bases match TRBD2. J gave up 0 bases and V 1 base, and 19 bases lay outside the gene matches. The CDR3 has 23 residues. The germline CDR1 and CDR2 sequences are SGHNT and YENEEA. The CDR3 coding sequence is TGTGCCAGCAGCTTAGCCCCCGGGCTAGCGGGGGGGCATCTCAGGAGCTCCTACAATGAGCAGTTCTTC. This sequence encodes CASSLAPGLAGGHLRSSYNEQFF.

This clonotype has only a few counts. The V gene is TRBV20-1, the J gene TRBJ2-5; D may be TRBD1 (6 bases). CDR1 is DFQATT and CDR2 is SNEGSKA in the germline V gene (reference sequence). The CDR3 extends over 13 amino acids. V shed 7 bases and J shed 5 bases, with 17 bases lying between them. The CDR3 nucleotides read TGCAGTGGCCGGGACATTCTTGCGGAGACCCAGTACTTC. Residues: CSGRDILAETQYF.

The chain joins TRBV6-1 to TRBJ2-5; D assignment may be TRBD1 or TRBD2 (6 bases each). Trimming took off 4 bases at V and 5 bases at J, with 14 bases between the two ends. Germline CDR1 is MNHNS and CDR2 is SASEGT. This CDR3 is built from 14 residues. DNA of the CDR3: TGTGCCAGCAGTGCGGGGGTAGGGGGGGAGACCCAGTACTTC. Its translation is CASSAGVGGETQYF.

This sequence joins TRBV27 and TRBJ2-3; D unresolved. Germline-derived CDR1 and CDR2 are MNHEY and SMNVEV (reference sequence). This CDR3 comprises 13 residues. The germline V and J ends were trimmed by 6 bases and 4 bases, with 11 bases remaining between them. CDR3 DNA: TGTGCCAGCAGCCCTCCCTGGGCAGATACGCAGTATTTT. It translates to CASSPPWADTQYF.

Of note for this clonotype: Relative to the germline gene, one junction end is altered; a read error may explain this. The chain links TRBV11-1 to TRBJ2-7; maybe TRBD2 (6 bases). The CDR3 runs to 15 residues. Germline CDR1 reads SGHAT; CDR2 reads FQDESV (reference sequence). The CDR3 bases are TGCGCCAGCAGCCAAGAAGCCCGGGGGTCCTACGAGCAGTACTTC. This sequence encodes CASSQEARGSYEQYF.

This clonotype was counted only a few times. The V gene is TRBV27, the J gene TRBJ2-1; 9 bases align to TRBD2. V lost 6 bases to trimming and J lost 2 bases; unmatched junction nucleotides: 2. Germline V gene data show CDR1 as MNHEY and CDR2 as SMNVEV (reference sequence). This CDR3 is built from 14 residues. The CDR3 protein is CASRERGAYNEQFF. CDR3 DNA sequence: TGTGCCAGCAGGGAGCGGGGGGCCTACAATGAGCAGTTCTTC.

This clonotype has only a few counts. This chain connects TRBV20-1 to TRBJ1-2; D not certain. CDR3 length equals 11 residues. Germline CDR1 reads DFQATT; CDR2 reads SNEGSKA (reference sequence). The V end lost 3 bases, the J end lost 7 bases, and 9 bases lay between the germline ends. The DNA for the CDR3 is TGCAGTGCTAGTTTCCGGGGTGGCTACACCTTC. It is translated as CSASFRGGYTF.